Listed below are T cell receptor beta chains from one sample, sequenced in a study of cytomegalovirus exposure and HLA in healthy donors. Method: immunoSEQ multiplex PCR; TCRdb's copy keeps in-frame clones and lacks some. The repertoire includes more than 150,000 clones, about 85% of them detected once, and roughly 2.3% sits in the top ten. The sequencing sample was made of PBMCs. The origin of the receptors is a young woman in good health and CMV-seronegative. Both conserved end residues are part of each CDR3. D genes are given only for firm matches. A clone size is listed for some rows: how often the clone was seen (once, few, many), or a class if it is expanded.

v_gene,len,d_gene,j_gene,abundance,CDR3nt,CDR3aa
TRBV6-5,13,TRBD1,TRBJ1-2,.,TGTGCCAGCAGCCCACAGGGGGCGGATGGCTACACCTTC,CASSPQGADGYTF
TRBV6-5,16,.,TRBJ2-2,.,TGTGCCAGCAGTTACTCGAGTGCAGGGGTATCAGGGGAGCTGTTTTTT,CASSYSSAGVSGELFF
TRBV28,16,TRBD2,TRBJ2-1,few,TGTGCCAGCAGTTTACTGATCGGGGGGGCCCACAATGAGCAGTTCTTC,CASSLLIGGAHNEQFF
TRBV29-1,13,.,TRBJ2-5,once,TGCAGCGTTGAACAGGGCAGGGCCGGGACCCAGTACTTC,CSVEQGRAGTQYF
TRBV9,17,TRBD2,TRBJ2-7,.,TGTGCCAGCAGCCCCGGGGTAGCGGGAGGGCCTGAGAACGAGCAGTACTTC,CASSPGVAGGPENEQYF
TRBV6-6,14,TRBD2,TRBJ2-5,.,TGTGCCAGCAGTTACTCCGGGGGGAGGGAGACCCAGTACTTC,CASSYSGGRETQYF
TRBV6-5,15,.,TRBJ2-2,few,TGTGCCAGCAGCAGGACAGCGGAGAACACCGGGGAGCTGTTTTTT,CASSRTAENTGELFF
TRBV15,14,.,TRBJ2-5,.,TGTGCCACCAGCCGGACAGTCGCGCAAGAGACCCAGTACTTC,CATSRTVAQETQYF
TRBV2,16,TRBD1,TRBJ2-7,few,TGTGCCAGCAGTGAAGAGACAGGGAAGAGCTCCTACGAGCAGTACTTC,CASSEETGKSSYEQYF
TRBV2,15,.,TRBJ1-6,.,TGTGCCAGCAGTGAATCCGGGGATTATAATTCACCCCTCCACTTT,CASSESGDYNSPLHF
TRBV9,15,TRBD1,TRBJ2-7,once,TGTGCCAGCAGCCCCGATGACAGGGGGCCTTGGGAGCAGTACTTC,CASSPDDRGPWEQYF
TRBV6-5,15,TRBD1,TRBJ2-7,.,TGTGCCAGCAGTCGGACAGGGTCACTCTCCTACGAGCAGTACTTC,CASSRTGSLSYEQYF
TRBV5-8,11,.,TRBJ2-2,.,TGTGCCAGCAGCTTGTACGGGGAGCTGTTTTTT,CASSLYGELFF
TRBV27,12,TRBD1,TRBJ2-7,.,TGTGCCAGCAGTTTTCCAGGGGGTCGGCAGTACTTC,CASSFPGGRQYF
TRBV18,14,.,TRBJ2-3,.,TGTGCCAGCTCACCATATCCTCGGACAGATACGCAGTATTTT,CASSPYPRTDTQYF
TRBV27,15,.,TRBJ1-2,few,TGTGCCAGCAGTTTATCGATGAGGGTCGACTATGGCTACACCTTC,CASSLSMRVDYGYTF
TRBV5-4,14,.,TRBJ2-6,.,TGTGCCAGCAAAACCGTCTACGGGGCCAACGTCCTGACTTTC,CASKTVYGANVLTF
TRBV15,14,.,TRBJ1-2,.,TGTGCCACCAGCAGAGACACAGGGTACTACGGCTACACCTTC,CATSRDTGYYGYTF
TRBV2,16,.,TRBJ1-5,.,TGTGCCAGCAGTGATAGGCGGTTTAATAGCAATCAGCCCCAGCATTTT,CASSDRRFNSNQPQHF
TRBV29-1,14,.,TRBJ2-2,.,TGCAGCGTTGAGTCAGAGGGTAACACCGGGGAGCTGTTTTTT,CSVESEGNTGELFF
TRBV5-1,15,TRBD1,TRBJ2-3,.,TGCGCCAGTCTACTGACAGGGGGACACACAGATACGCAGTATTTT,CASLLTGGHTDTQYF
TRBV27,14,.,TRBJ1-2,.,TGTGCCAGCAGTTTCAACTCAAACGTCTATGGCTACACCTTC,CASSFNSNVYGYTF
TRBV19,15,.,TRBJ1-4,once,TGTGCCACCCGCGAGCGGTTTGCAACTAATGAAAAACTGTTTTTT,CATRERFATNEKLFF
TRBV18,13,.,TRBJ2-1,.,TGTGCCAGCTCACCGGGAGGTGAGTTTGAGCAGTTCTTC,CASSPGGEFEQFF
TRBV7-2,15,.,TRBJ1-4,.,TGTGCCAGCAGCCCCGGAGGGTGGGGGACTGAAAAACTGTTTTTT,CASSPGGWGTEKLFF
TRBV27,13,TRBD1,TRBJ1-5,.,TGTGCCAGCAAACCGACAGGGGTCCAGCCCCAGCATTTT,CASKPTGVQPQHF
TRBV7-2,15,TRBD1,TRBJ1-2,.,TGTGCCAGCAGCTCGAATGCCGGGACAGGCTATGGCTACACCTTC,CASSSNAGTGYGYTF